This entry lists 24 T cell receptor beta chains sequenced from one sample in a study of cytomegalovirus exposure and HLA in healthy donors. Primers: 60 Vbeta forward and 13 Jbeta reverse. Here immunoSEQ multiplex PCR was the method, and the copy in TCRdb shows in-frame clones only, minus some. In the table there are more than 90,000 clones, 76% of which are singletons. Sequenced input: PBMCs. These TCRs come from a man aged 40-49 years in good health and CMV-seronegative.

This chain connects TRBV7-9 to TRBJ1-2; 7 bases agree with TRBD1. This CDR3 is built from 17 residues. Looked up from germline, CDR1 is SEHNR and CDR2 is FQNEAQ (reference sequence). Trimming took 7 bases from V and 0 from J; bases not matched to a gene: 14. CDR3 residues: CASTPETGRQSNYGYTF. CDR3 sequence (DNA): TGTGCCAGCACCCCGGAGACAGGGCGACAGTCTAACTATGGCTACACCTTC.

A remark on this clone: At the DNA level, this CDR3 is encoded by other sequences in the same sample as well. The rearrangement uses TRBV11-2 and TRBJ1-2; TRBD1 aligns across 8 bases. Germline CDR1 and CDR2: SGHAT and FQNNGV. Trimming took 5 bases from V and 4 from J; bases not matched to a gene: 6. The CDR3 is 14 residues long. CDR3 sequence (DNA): TGTGCCAGCAGCGCCCGACAGGGGACCTATGGCTACACCTTC. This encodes CASSARQGTYGYTF.

The CDR3 DNA is TGTGCCTGGAGTGTAGGCAGGGGGAAGCGCTACACCTTC. Translated, it gives CAWSVGRGKRYTF. This rearrangement joins TRBV30 to TRBJ1-2, with 7 bases that match TRBD1. With V trimmed by 0 bases and J by 9 bases, 7 bases remained unmatched. Germline V CDR1 and CDR2: GTSNPN, SVGIG (reference sequence). The CDR3 is 13 amino acids.

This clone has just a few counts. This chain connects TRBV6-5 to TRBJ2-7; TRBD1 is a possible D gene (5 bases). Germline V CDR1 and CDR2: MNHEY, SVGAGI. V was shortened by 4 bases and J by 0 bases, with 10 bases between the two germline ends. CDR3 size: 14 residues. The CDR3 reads CASSSSQGSYEQYV. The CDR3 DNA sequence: TGTGCCAGCAGTTCCTCTCAGGGCTCCTACGAGCAGTACGTC.

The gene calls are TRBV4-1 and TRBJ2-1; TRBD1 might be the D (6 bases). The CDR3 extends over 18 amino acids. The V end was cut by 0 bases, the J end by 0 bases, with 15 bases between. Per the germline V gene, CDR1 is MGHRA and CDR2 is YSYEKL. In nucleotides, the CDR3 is TGCGCCAGCAGCCAAGACTCCGGACAGCCGAGCTCCTACAATGAGCAGTTCTTC. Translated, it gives CASSQDSGQPSSYNEQFF.

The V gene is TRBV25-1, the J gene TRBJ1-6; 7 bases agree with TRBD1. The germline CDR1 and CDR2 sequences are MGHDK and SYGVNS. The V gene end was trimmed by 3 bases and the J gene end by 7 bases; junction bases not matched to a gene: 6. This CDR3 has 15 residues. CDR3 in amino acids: CASSEGQGVNSPLHF. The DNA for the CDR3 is TGTGCCAGCAGTGAGGGGCAGGGGGTCAATTCACCCCTCCACTTT. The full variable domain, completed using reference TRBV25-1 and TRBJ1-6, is EADIYQTPRYLVIGTGKKITLECSQTMGHDKMYWYQQDPGMELHLIHYSYGVNSTEKGDLSSESTVSRIRTEHFPLTLESARPSHTSQYLCASSEGQGVNSPLHFGNGTRLTVT.

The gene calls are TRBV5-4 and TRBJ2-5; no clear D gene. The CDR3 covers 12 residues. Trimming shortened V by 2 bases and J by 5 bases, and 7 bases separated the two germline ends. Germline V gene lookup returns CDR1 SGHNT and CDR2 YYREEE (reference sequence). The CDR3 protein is CASSFYGETQYF. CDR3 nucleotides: TGTGCCAGCAGCTTTTACGGGGAGACCCAGTACTTC.

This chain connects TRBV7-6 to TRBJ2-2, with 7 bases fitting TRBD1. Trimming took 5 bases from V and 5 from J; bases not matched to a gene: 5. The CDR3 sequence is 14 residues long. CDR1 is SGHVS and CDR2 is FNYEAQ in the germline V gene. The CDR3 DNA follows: TGTGCCAGCAGCATGGGACAGCGTACCGGGGAGCTGTTTTTT. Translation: CASSMGQRTGELFF.

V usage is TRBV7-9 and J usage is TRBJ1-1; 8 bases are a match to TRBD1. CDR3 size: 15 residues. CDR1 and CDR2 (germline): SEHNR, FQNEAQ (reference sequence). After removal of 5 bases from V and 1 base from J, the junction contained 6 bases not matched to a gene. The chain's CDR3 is CASSTRTGKNTEAFF. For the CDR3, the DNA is TGTGCCAGCAGCACAAGGACAGGGAAGAACACTGAAGCTTTCTTT.

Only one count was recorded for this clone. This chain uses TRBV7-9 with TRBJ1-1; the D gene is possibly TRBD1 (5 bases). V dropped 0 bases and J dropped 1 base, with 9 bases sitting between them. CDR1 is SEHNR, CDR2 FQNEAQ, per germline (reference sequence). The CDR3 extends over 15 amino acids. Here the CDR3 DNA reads TGTGCCAGCAGCTTAGCGGAAAGGGGGAACACTGAAGCTTTCTTT. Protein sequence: CASSLAERGNTEAFF.

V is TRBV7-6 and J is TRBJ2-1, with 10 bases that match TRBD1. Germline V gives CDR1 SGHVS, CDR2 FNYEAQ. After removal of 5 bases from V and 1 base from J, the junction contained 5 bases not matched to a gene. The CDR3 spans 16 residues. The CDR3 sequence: CASSHTGQGSYNEQFF. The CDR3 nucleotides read TGTGCCAGCAGCCACACGGGACAGGGGTCCTACAATGAGCAGTTCTTC.

DNA for the CDR3: TGTGCCAGTAGTATCGCGACACGAGCCTACGAGCAGTACTTC. It is translated as CASSIATRAYEQYF. The rearrangement uses TRBV19 and TRBJ2-7; no reliable D call. Germline CDR1 reads LNHDA; CDR2 reads SQIVND (reference sequence). V shed 3 bases and J shed 2 bases, with 11 bases lying between them. The CDR3 is 14 amino acids.

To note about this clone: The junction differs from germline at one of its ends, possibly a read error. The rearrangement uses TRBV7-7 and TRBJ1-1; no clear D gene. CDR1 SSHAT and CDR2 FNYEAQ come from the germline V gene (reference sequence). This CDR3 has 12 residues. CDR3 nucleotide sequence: TGTGCTAGCAGCCCTTTGAACACTGAAGCTTTCTTT. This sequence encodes CASSPLNTEAFF.

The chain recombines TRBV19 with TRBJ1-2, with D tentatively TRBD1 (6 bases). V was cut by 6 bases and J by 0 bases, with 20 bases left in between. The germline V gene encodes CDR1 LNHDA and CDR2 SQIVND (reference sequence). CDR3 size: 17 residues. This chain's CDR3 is CASRTPGHQASNYGYTF. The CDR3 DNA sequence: TGTGCCAGTAGGACTCCGGGACACCAAGCTTCTAACTATGGCTACACCTTC.

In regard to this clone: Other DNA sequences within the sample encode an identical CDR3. The CDR3: CASSVDLAGEQFF. CDR3 nucleotide sequence: TGTGCCAGCAGCGTAGATTTAGCGGGCGAGCAGTTCTTC. The rearrangement uses TRBV9 and TRBJ2-1; TRBD2 matches at 7 bases. The V and J ends lost 0 bases and 10 bases, in that order; junction bases with no gene match: 4. This CDR3 has 13 amino acids. Per the germline V gene, CDR1 is SGDLS and CDR2 is YYNGEE. Together with reference TRBV9 and TRBJ2-1, the CDR3 gives the full variable domain: DSGVTQTPKHLITATGQRVTLRCSPRSGDLSVYWYQQSLDQGLQFLIQYYNGEERAKGNILERFSAQQFPDLHSELNLSSLELGDSALYFCASSVDLAGEQFFGPGTRLTVL.

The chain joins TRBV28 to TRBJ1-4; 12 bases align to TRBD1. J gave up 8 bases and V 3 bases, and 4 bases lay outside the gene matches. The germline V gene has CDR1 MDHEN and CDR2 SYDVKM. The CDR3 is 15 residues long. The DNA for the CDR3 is TGTGCCAGCAGTTTGGGGACAGGGGGCAAGGAAAAACTGTTTTTT. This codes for CASSLGTGGKEKLFF.

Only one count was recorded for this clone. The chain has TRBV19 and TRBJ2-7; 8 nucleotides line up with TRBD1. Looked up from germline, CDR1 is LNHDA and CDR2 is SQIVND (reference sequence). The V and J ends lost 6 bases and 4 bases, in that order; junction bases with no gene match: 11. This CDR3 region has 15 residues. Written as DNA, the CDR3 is TGTGCCAGTAGCGCCCCGACAGGGGCGGCTTACGAGCAGTACTTC. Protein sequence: CASSAPTGAAYEQYF.

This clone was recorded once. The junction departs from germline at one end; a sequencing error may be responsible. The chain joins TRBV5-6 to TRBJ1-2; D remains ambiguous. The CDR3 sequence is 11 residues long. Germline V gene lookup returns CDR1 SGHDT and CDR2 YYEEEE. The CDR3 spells CASSLRRDPLF. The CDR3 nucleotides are TGTGCCAGCAGCTTGAGGAGGGATCCCCTCTTC.

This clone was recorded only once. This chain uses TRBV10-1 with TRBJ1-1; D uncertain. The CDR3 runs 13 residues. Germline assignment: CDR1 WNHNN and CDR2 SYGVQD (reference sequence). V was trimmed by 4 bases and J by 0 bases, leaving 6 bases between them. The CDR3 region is CASSAGMNTEAFF. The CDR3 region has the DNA TGCGCCAGCAGTGCAGGCATGAACACTGAAGCTTTCTTT.

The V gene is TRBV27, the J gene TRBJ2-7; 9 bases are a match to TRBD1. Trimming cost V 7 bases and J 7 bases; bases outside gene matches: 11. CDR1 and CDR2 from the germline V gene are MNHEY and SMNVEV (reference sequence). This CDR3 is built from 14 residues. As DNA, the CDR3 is TGTGCCAGCACCGGGACAGGGAATCTCAGGGAGCAGTACTTC. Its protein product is CASTGTGNLREQYF.

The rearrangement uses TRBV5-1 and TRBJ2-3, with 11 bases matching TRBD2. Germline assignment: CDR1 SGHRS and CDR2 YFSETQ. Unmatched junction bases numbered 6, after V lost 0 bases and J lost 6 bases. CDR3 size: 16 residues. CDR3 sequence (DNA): TGCGCCAGCAGCTTGGGTCCTAGCGGGGGGACGGATACGCAGTATTTT. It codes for CASSLGPSGGTDTQYF.

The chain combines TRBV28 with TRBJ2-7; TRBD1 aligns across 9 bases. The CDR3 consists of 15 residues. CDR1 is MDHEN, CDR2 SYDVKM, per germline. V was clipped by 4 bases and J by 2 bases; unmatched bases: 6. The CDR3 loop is CASSSQGQGTYEQYF. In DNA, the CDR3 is TGTGCCAGCAGTTCGCAGGGACAGGGAACCTACGAGCAGTACTTC.

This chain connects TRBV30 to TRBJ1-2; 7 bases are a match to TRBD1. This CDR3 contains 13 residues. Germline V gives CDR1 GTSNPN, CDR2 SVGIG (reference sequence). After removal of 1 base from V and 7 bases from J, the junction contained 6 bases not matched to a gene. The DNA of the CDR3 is TGTGCCTGGAGTGCGAGAGGGGGCGTTGGCTACACCTTC. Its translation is CAWSARGGVGYTF.

CDR3 bases: TGTGCCAGCAGCTTATGGGGACAGGGGTTCGCTGAAGCTTTCTTT. Encoded protein: CASSLWGQGFAEAFF. The rearrangement joins TRBV7-2 to TRBJ1-1, with 10 nucleotides matching TRBD1. The V gene end was trimmed by 2 bases and the J gene end by 6 bases; junction bases not matched to a gene: 6. CDR1 and CDR2 from the germline V gene are SGHTA and FQGNSA. The CDR3 spans 15 residues.